The T cell receptor beta chain under discussion was sequenced for a study of T cell changes during pregnancy in multiple sclerosis. Method: immunoSEQ multiplex PCR; TCRdb's copy keeps in-frame clones and lacks some. This sample has about 39,000 clones, with around 92% found just once. Germline V gene sequence: CDR1 LGHNA, CDR2 YNFKEQ. V was pared by 0 bases and J by 3 bases, with 15 bases between. The CDR3 has 16 residues. This clonotype originated in a female donor with multiple sclerosis, enrolled in a pregnancy study. This chain uses TRBV4-2 with TRBJ2-7; TRBD2 might be the D (6 bases). The sample consisted of CD4+ T cells from peripheral blood mononuclear cells, taken after pregnancy. The DNA for the CDR3 is TGTGCCAGCAGCCAAGATGGGCGGGGAGGAAGCTACGAGCAGTACTTC. Its translation: CASSQDGRGGSYEQYF.